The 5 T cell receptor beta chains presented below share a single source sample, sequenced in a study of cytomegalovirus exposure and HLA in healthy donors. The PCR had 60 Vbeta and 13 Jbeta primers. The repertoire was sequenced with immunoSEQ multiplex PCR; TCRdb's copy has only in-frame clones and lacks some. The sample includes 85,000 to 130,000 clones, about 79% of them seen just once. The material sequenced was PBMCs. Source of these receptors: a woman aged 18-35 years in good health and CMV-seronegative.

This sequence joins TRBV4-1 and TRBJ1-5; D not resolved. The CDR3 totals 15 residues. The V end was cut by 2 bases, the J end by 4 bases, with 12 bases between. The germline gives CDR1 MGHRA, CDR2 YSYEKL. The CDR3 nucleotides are TGCGCCAGCAGCCAAATTGAGCGAGGTAATCAGCCCCAGCATTTT. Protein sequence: CASSQIERGNQPQHF.

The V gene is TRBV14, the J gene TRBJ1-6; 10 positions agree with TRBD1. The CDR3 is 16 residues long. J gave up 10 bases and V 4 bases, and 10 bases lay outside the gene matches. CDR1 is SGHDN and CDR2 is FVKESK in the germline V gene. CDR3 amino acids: CASSLLAGTGVSPLHF. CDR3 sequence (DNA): TGTGCCAGCAGCCTTCTCGCCGGGACAGGGGTGTCACCCCTCCACTTT.

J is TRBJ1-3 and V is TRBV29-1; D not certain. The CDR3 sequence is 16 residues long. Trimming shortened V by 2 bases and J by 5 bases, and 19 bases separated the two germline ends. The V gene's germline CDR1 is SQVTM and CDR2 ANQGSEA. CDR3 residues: CSVEHKVGRRRNTIYF. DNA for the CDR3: TGCAGCGTTGAACACAAGGTGGGGAGGAGAAGAAACACCATATATTTT.

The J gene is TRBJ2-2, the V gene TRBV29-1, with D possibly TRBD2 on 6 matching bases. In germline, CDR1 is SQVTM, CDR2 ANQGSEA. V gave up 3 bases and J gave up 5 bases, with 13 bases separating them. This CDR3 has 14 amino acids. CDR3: CSVERLESTGELFF. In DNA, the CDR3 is TGCAGCGTTGAGCGACTAGAGAGTACCGGGGAGCTGTTTTTT.

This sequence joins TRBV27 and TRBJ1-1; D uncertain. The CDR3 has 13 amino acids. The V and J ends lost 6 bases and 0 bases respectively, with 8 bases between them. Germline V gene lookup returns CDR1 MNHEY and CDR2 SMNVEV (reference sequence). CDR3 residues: CASRRILNTEAFF. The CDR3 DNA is TGTGCCAGCAGGAGGATTCTGAACACTGAAGCTTTCTTT.